This T cell receptor (beta chain) was obtained from a study of shared clonotypes between healthy human individuals. With regard to this clone: The same CDR3 arises from other DNA sequences in this sample as well.

The CDR3 sequence is 15 residues long. CDR1 and CDR2 (germline): MDHEN, SYDVKM. J gave up 2 bases and V 5 bases, and 2 bases lay outside the gene matches. Assay used: immunoSEQ multiplex PCR; TCRdb lists only in-frame clones, some missing. In the table there are fewer than 1.8 million clones, approximately 98.5% of which are singletons. The genes are TRBV28 and TRBJ2-1; 11 nucleotides align to TRBD2. Sequenced sample: naive CD4+ T cells sorted from blood. The subset: CD45RA+ positively selected. The origin of this receptor is a young man in good health. CDR3 sequence: CASSLAGGPYNEQFF. The CDR3 region has the DNA TGTGCCAGCAGTCTAGCGGGAGGACCCTACAATGAGCAGTTCTTC.